A single sample is the source of the 16 T cell receptor beta chains below, sequenced in a study of T cell responses to AZD1222 COVID-19 vaccine. Some clones are missing from TCRdb's copy, which holds only in-frame ones; the method was immunoSEQ multiplex PCR. This sample has 170,000 or so clones, with roughly 91% found just once. The material was peripheral blood, obtained 28 days after the second dose of the MenACWY control vaccine. The receptors shown here come from an adult who received the MenACWY meningococcal vaccine as a control.

The V call is TRBV3-1 (or the pseudogene TRBV3-2), the J call TRBJ2-5, with D unresolved. This CDR3 is built from 13 residues. Germline assignment: CDR1 LGHDT and CDR2 YNNKEL (reference sequence). V shed 4 bases and J shed 3 bases, with 9 bases lying between them. The CDR3 reads CASSPRTKETQYF. CDR3 DNA: TGTGCCAGCAGCCCGAGGACCAAAGAGACCCAGTACTTC.

The V gene is TRBV6-5, the J gene TRBJ1-6; 10 bases are shared with TRBD1. The CDR3 consists of 13 residues. V shed 8 bases and J 7 bases; nucleotides not matched to a gene: 2. Germline CDR1 and CDR2: MNHEY and SVGAGI. This CDR3 is CASGDRGNSPLHF. The CDR3 coding sequence is TGTGCCAGCGGGGACAGGGGAAATTCACCCCTCCACTTT.

This chain links TRBV15 with TRBJ1-5; unclear D gene. This CDR3 spans 12 amino acids. V lost 6 bases and J lost 7, with 10 bases in between. CDR1 is LNHNV, CDR2 YYDKDF, per germline (reference sequence). CDR3 amino acids: CATRGIGQPQHF. DNA of the CDR3: TGTGCCACCAGAGGGATCGGGCAGCCCCAGCATTTT.

The CDR3 protein is CAWSRDRVITEAFF. The CDR3 DNA sequence: TGTGCCTGGAGTCGGGACAGGGTGATAACTGAAGCTTTCTTT. This chain links TRBV30 with TRBJ1-1; 9 nucleotides match TRBD1. The CDR3 loop spans 14 amino acids. V lost 2 bases, J lost 5 bases, and 6 bases stayed unmatched. Germline V gene lookup returns CDR1 GTSNPN and CDR2 SVGIG (reference sequence). Using reference TRBV30 and TRBJ1-1 for the parts outside the CDR3, the full variable domain is SQTIHQWPATLVQPVGSPLSLECTVEGTSNPNLYWYRQAAGRGLQLLFYSVGIGQISSEVPQNLSASRPQDRQFILSSKKLLLSDSGFYLCAWSRDRVITEAFFGQGTRLTVV.

The chain links TRBV3-1 (or the pseudogene TRBV3-2) to TRBJ2-6, with D perhaps assigned TRBD1 or TRBD2 (6 bases each). Germline CDR1 LGHDT, CDR2 YNNKEL (reference sequence). Trimming pared 6 bases from V and 4 bases from J, leaving 13 bases between. CDR3 length: 15 residues. CDR3 coding DNA: TGTGCCAGCAGGAAGGGGGGAGCCGGGGCCAACGTCCTGACTTTC. Translated: CASRKGGAGANVLTF.

The J gene is TRBJ1-2, the V gene TRBV5-6; possible D gene TRBD1, 5 bases. This CDR3 comprises 13 residues. Germline V gives CDR1 SGHDT, CDR2 YYEEEE. Trimming cost V 4 bases and J 7 bases, with 14 bases left between them. This CDR3 is CASSGRTLRGYTF. In nucleotides, the CDR3 is TGTGCCAGCAGCGGCCGGACACTACGTGGCTACACCTTC.

This chain uses TRBV6-2 or TRBV6-3 with TRBJ2-1; 9 bases fit TRBD2. Looked up from germline, CDR1 is MNHEY and CDR2 is SVGEGT. The CDR3 extends over 15 amino acids. J was trimmed by 5 bases and V by 6 bases; bases with no gene match: 8. CDR3 region: CASSRGGAGNNEQFF. The CDR3 DNA is TGTGCCAGCAGCCGCGGGGGGGCCGGGAACAATGAGCAGTTCTTC.

V and J are TRBV5-1 and TRBJ2-7; no definite D call. Looked up from germline, CDR1 is SGHRS and CDR2 is YFSETQ. This CDR3 is built from 12 residues. V gave up 4 bases and J gave up 3 bases, with 8 bases separating them. The CDR3 DNA sequence: TGCGCCAGCAGCCCTGGGATCTACGAGCAGTACTTC. Amino acid sequence: CASSPGIYEQYF.

The chain is built from TRBV5-5 and TRBJ1-4; 9 bases fit TRBD1. The V segment lost 1 base and the J segment 4 bases; nucleotides outside the gene matches: 5. The CDR3 is made up of 16 amino acids. CDR1 and CDR2 (germline): SGHKS, YYEKEE (reference sequence). The CDR3 nucleotides are TGTGCCAGCAGCTTGTTACAGGGGGCAAATAATGAAAAACTGTTTTTT. It codes for CASSLLQGANNEKLFF.

The chain couples TRBV28 to TRBJ2-3, with D tentatively TRBD1 or TRBD2 (5 bases each). Germline V CDR1 and CDR2: MDHEN, SYDVKM. V shed 5 bases and J shed 2 bases, with 11 bases lying between them. The CDR3 runs 14 residues. The CDR3 is CASSVPGTTDTQYF. The DNA of the CDR3 is TGTGCCAGCAGTGTCCCCGGGACCACAGATACGCAGTATTTT.

This chain links TRBV30 with TRBJ1-1; no firm D call. The V gene lost 4 bases and the J gene lost 4 bases, with 13 bases spanning the gap. Germline CDR1 reads GTSNPN; CDR2 reads SVGIG (reference sequence). This CDR3 comprises 13 residues. The CDR3 is CAWNPGGSTEAFF. In DNA, the CDR3 is TGTGCCTGGAACCCGGGAGGCAGCACTGAAGCTTTCTTT.

The CDR3 is CAIRQGPNTGELFF. Here the CDR3 DNA reads TGTGCCATCAGACAGGGACCGAACACCGGGGAGCTGTTTTTT. The V and J genes are TRBV5-5 and TRBJ2-2, with 7 bases matching TRBD1. Germline assignment: CDR1 SGHKS and CDR2 YYEKEE (reference sequence). This CDR3 has 14 residues. V was clipped by 9 bases and J by 0 bases; unmatched bases: 5.

This clone showed up just a few times. The V call is TRBV28, the J call TRBJ2-1; 8 nucleotides line up with TRBD2. J lost 0 bases, V lost 5 bases, and 6 bases had no gene match. Germline V lookup: CDR1 MDHEN, CDR2 SYDVKM. The CDR3 has 16 residues. DNA for the CDR3: TGTGCCAGCAGTCCCGCCGGGACTAGCTCCTACAATGAGCAGTTCTTC. Its protein is CASSPAGTSSYNEQFF.

This clone has only one observation. J is TRBJ1-5 and V is TRBV2; TRBD1 matches at 9 bases. In germline, CDR1 is SNHLY, CDR2 FYNNEI. V shed 5 bases, J shed 6 bases, and the junction held 5 bases outside the gene matches. CDR3 length: 14 amino acids. CDR3 in amino acids: CASSSQGAGQPQHF. The CDR3 DNA follows: TGTGCCAGCAGTTCACAGGGGGCCGGTCAGCCCCAGCATTTT.

CDR3 loop: CASSGFDTEAFF. CDR3 DNA: TGTGCCAGCAGCGGATTTGATACTGAAGCTTTCTTT. The chain has TRBV5-5 and TRBJ1-1; D gene unclear. CDR1 is SGHKS, CDR2 YYEKEE, per germline (reference sequence). The V end was cut by 4 bases, the J end by 5 bases, with 9 bases between. The CDR3 loop spans 12 amino acids.

The chain employs TRBV25-1 and TRBJ1-1, with 10 bases that match TRBD1. V lost 4 bases to trimming and J lost 0 bases; unmatched junction nucleotides: 2. In germline, CDR1 is MGHDK, CDR2 SYGVNS. This CDR3 comprises 15 residues. The CDR3 nucleotides read TGTGCCAGCAGTGCGGACAGGGGGATGAACACTGAAGCTTTCTTT. Translating gives CASSADRGMNTEAFF.